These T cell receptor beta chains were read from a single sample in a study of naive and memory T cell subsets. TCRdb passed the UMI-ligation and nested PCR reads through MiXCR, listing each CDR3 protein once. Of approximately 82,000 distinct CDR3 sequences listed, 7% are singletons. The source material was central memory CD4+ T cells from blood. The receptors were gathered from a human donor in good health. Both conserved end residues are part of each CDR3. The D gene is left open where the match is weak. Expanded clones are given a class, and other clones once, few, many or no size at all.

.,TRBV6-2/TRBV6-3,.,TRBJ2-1,CASRDHHRASYKEQFF,TGTGCCAGCAGGGACCACCACCGAGCGAGTTACAAGGAGCAGTTCTTC
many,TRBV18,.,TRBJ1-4,CASSPGANEKLFF,TGTGCCAGCTCACCAGGGGCTAATGAAAAACTGTTTTTT
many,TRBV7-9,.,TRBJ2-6,CASSGQGTSGANVLTF,TGTGCCAGCAGCGGGCAGGGAACCTCTGGGGCCAACGTCCTGACTTTC
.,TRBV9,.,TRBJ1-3,CASSVEPASGNTIYF,TGTGCCAGCAGCGTAGAGCCGGCTTCTGGAAACACCATATATTTT
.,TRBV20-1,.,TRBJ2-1,CSASERAYYNEQFF,TGCAGTGCTAGTGAGCGGGCGTACTACAATGAGCAGTTCTTC
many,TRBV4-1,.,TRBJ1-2,CASSQAAGRNGYTF,TGCGCCAGCAGCCAGGCAGCGGGGCGGAATGGCTACACCTTC
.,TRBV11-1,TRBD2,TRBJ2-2,CASVLLAFANTGELFF,TGTGCCAGCGTTCTACTAGCGTTCGCAAACACCGGGGAGCTGTTTTTT
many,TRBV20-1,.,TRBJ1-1,CSANSGEGEPEAFF,TGCAGTGCTAATTCTGGAGAAGGTGAGCCTGAAGCTTTCTTT
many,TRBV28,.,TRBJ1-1,CASSLLGQAFF,TGTGCCAGCAGTTTACTGGGGCAAGCTTTCTTT
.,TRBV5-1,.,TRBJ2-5,CASSFSRNKETQYF,TGCGCCAGCAGTTTCTCCAGAAACAAAGAGACCCAGTACTTC
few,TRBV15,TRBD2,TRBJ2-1,CATPTGTSGFGDNEQFF,TGTGCCACCCCCACCGGGACTAGCGGGTTTGGGGACAATGAGCAGTTCTTC
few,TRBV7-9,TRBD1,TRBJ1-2,CASSTGATNYGYTF,TGTGCCAGCTCCACAGGGGCGACTAACTATGGCTACACCTTC
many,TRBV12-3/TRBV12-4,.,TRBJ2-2,CASSFGSGELFF,TGTGCCAGCAGTTTTGGGTCCGGGGAGCTGTTTTTT
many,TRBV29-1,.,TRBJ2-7,CSARGDSSYEQYF,TGCAGCGCCCGCGGGGACAGCTCCTACGAGCAGTACTTC
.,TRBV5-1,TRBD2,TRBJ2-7,CASSSGTSPGEQYF,TGCGCCAGCAGCTCCGGGACTAGTCCGGGCGAGCAGTACTTC
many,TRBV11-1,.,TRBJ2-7,CASSLDGFEQYF,TGTGCCAGCAGCTTAGATGGGTTCGAGCAGTACTTC
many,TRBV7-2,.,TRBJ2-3,CASSLYTDTQYF,TGTGCCAGCAGCCTCTACACAGATACGCAGTATTTT
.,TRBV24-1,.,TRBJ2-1,CATGAPSYNEQFF,TGTGCCACCGGAGCTCCTTCCTACAATGAGCAGTTCTTC
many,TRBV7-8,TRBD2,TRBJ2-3,CASSLGGLAGGRDTQYF,TGTGCCAGCAGCTTAGGGGGACTAGCGGGAGGGCGGGATACGCAGTATTTT
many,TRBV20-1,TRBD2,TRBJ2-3,CSARQVTTSGRATTQYF,TGCAGTGCTAGACAGGTTACGACTAGCGGGAGGGCCACTACGCAGTATTTT
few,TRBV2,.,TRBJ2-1,CASTRRVNEQFF,TGTGCCAGCACCAGGCGCGTCAATGAGCAGTTCTTC
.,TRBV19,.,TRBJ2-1,CASSIPTRLNEQFF,TGTGCCAGTAGTATCCCGACCCGGCTCAATGAGCAGTTCTTC
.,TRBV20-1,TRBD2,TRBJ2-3,CSASFLAVSTDTQYF,TGCAGTGCTAGTTTCCTAGCGGTGAGCACAGATACGCAGTATTTT
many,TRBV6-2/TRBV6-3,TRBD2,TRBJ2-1,CASSYAGGGAGYEQFF,TGTGCCAGCAGTTATGCAGGCGGGGGGGCCGGATATGAGCAGTTCTTC
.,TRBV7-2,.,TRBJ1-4,CASSLERAGRLGKLFF,TGTGCCAGCAGCTTAGAGAGGGCAGGACGACTAGGGAAACTGTTTTTT
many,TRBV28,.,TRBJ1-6,CASSFIRGVDSPLHF,TGTGCCAGCAGTTTTATCAGGGGTGTAGATTCACCCCTCCACTTT
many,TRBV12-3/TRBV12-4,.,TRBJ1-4,CASSGGLGEKLFF,TGTGCCAGCAGTGGAGGGCTCGGTGAAAAACTGTTTTTT
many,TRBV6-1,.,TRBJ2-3,CASSESELTQYF,TGTGCCAGCAGTGAATCTGAACTTACGCAGTATTTT
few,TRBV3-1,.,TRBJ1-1,CASGRGNTEAFF,TGTGCCAGCGGACGGGGGAACACTGAAGCTTTCTTT
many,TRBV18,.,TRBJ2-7,CASSRGAYYEQYF,TGTGCCAGCTCACGGGGGGCATACTACGAGCAGTACTTC
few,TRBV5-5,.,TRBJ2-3,CASSLRKGKVTADTQYF,TGTGCCAGCAGCTTGAGGAAGGGGAAGGTCACTGCAGATACGCAGTATTTT
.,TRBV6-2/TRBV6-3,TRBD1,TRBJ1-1,CASSPVGRGGEAFF,TGTGCCAGCAGTCCCGTTGGCAGGGGGGGTGAAGCTTTCTTT
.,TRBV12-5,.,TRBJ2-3,CASGLVRTDTQYF,TGTGCTAGTGGTTTGGTACGAACAGATACGCAGTATTTT
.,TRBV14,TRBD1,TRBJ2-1,CASSPRDRVGSYNEQFF,TGTGCCAGCAGCCCCCGGGACAGGGTTGGCTCCTACAATGAGCAGTTCTTC
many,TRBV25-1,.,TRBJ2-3,CATKRGTVDTQYF,TGTGCCACCAAAAGAGGTACAGTAGATACGCAGTATTTT
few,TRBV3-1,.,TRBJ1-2,CASSSLSYGYTF,TGTGCCAGCAGCTCTTTAAGCTATGGCTACACCTTC
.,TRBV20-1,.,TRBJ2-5,CSARVGLKVTQYF,TGCAGTGCTAGAGTCGGATTGAAGGTGACCCAGTACTTC
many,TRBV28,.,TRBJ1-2,CASRKGGYYGYTF,TGTGCCAGCAGGAAGGGGGGCTACTATGGCTACACCTTC
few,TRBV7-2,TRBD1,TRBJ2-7,CASSWTGGGTYEQYF,TGTGCCAGCAGCTGGACAGGGGGTGGGACCTACGAGCAGTACTTC
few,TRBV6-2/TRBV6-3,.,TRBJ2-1,CASRESAPTNEQFF,TGTGCCAGCAGGGAGTCCGCTCCGACCAATGAGCAGTTCTTC
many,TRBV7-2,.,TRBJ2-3,CASSRGDVDTQYF,TGTGCCAGCAGCCGAGGTGATGTAGATACGCAGTATTTT
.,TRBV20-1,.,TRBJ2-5,CSTGMDIQETQYF,TGCAGTACTGGGATGGACATTCAAGAGACCCAGTACTTC